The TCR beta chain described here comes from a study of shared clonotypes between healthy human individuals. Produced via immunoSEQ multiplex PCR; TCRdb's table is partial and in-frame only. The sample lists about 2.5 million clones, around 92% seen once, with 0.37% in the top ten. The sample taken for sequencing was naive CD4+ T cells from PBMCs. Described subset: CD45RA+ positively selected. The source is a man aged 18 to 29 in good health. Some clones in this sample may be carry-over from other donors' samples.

The CDR3 sequence: CSVVGAAESGNTIYF. CDR3 nucleotide sequence: TGCAGCGTTGTCGGGGCCGCGGAATCTGGAAACACCATATATTTT. The chain is built from TRBV29-1 and TRBJ1-3, with a weak D call TRBD1 (5 bases). Trimming took off 4 bases at V and 1 base at J, with 14 bases between the two ends. The germline V gene encodes CDR1 SQVTM and CDR2 ANQGSEA. The CDR3 has 15 residues.